This T cell receptor beta chain was captured in a study of shared clonotypes between healthy human individuals. Study-level information: There were three CD4 naive, three CD4 memory, two CD8 naive and one CD8 memory plates per donor. General study results and limits: As a rule, naive subsets had a larger estimated richness than memory subsets. Blood alone was sampled, and tissue repertoires likely differ. The expectation was that sequencing depth would affect clonotype sharing among donors.

Regarding this clone: The antigen remains unidentified.

Profiling relied on immunoSEQ multiplex PCR, and the TCRdb table lists in-frame clones only, not all of them. This table has around 2,000,000 clones, 85% to 95% appearing once. This receptor was obtained from a man younger than 35 in good health. Material: naive CD4+ T cells sorted from blood. Regarding subset: CD45RA+ positively selected.

The CDR3 DNA follows: TGTGCCAGCAGATATACAGGTTCTTCCTACGAGCAGTACTTC. Translated: CASRYTGSSYEQYF. The chain recombines TRBV11-3 with TRBJ2-7; D possibly corresponds to TRBD1 (5 bases). Between the trimmed V and J ends, which lost 6 bases and 1 base, there was a span of 13 bases. The germline gives CDR1 SGHNT, CDR2 YENEEA. The CDR3 length is 14 residues.